A single TCR beta chain is shown here with its context. This clonotype was recorded a few times. The clone's antigen remains unknown. Per-base qualities were not stored, and no clone one base away is much larger. These data originate in a study of T-cell memory formation after mild COVID-19 (dated by TCRdb to the early 2020s). Broadly, across the study: TCR sequence clusters from the two donors were largely donor specific. Longitudinal TCRalpha and TCRbeta repertoire sequencing tracked T-cell clones expanding and contracting after mild COVID-19 in a couple of donors. Two young, previously healthy adult volunteers, one female and one male, were included in the cohort. What the authors observed across the whole study: The detection of some responding clones in pre-infection memory suggests that pre-existing cross-reactive memory T cells joined the SARS-CoV-2 response. Clones that contracted from day 15 to 85 showed balanced CD4/CD8 phenotypes, whereas a second wave of clones that expanded from day 15 to 37 leaned towards CD4+. SARS-CoV-2 specificity was not confirmed for the second-wave clones peaking on day 37. Contracting CD4+ clones were found mainly in CM and EM memory subsets, while CD8+ clones were enriched in EMRA. Only two mild cases were covered in the study, and larger cohorts including severe cases with pre-infection samples were considered necessary.

V gives up 6 bases and J gives up 2 bases, and the segment between their germline ends measures 15 bases. From the cysteine up to the phenylalanine, the CDR3 has a length of 15 residues. Only the CDR3 DNA is retained, 45 bases long and in frame from the first base. According to the germline V gene, CDR1 reads SNHLY and CDR2 reads FYNNEI. Ficoll-Paque density gradient centrifugation was used to isolate PBMCs. Sequencing used an Illumina NovaSeq 6000. TCRalpha and TCRbeta cDNA libraries were built by 5'RACE with constant-segment primers, adding sample barcodes and unique molecular identifiers. Trizol reagent was used to extract RNA from every sample. Library amplification was performed in two PCR steps, and a second sample barcode and Illumina TruSeq adapters were introduced in the second step. Sequencing of the libraries was done on an Illumina NovaSeq, producing 2 x 150 bp paired-end reads. As for how the authors treated the data: Reads were demultiplexed and collapsed into UMI-guided consensus sequences with migec v1.2.7. Using mixcr v2.1.11, UMI consensuses were aligned to TRA and TRB V and J templates and then assembled into clonotypes. A clonotype was counted as expanded or contracted only when both edgeR and NoisET called the clonotype significant, with the noise models trained on biological replicates. For edgeR calls, the cutoffs were a false discovery rate-adjusted p below 0.01 and a log2 fold-change threshold of 1. As an exploratory analysis of dynamics, PCA with hierarchical clustering was applied to max-normalized trajectories of the 1000 most abundant clonotypes. Separately sequenced CD4+ and CD8+ repertoires were used to assign the CD4 or CD8 phenotype of responding clones. Through fastp at Q25 and MiXCR, TCRdb rebuilt clones from the public reads, retaining in-frame beta chains. Entries are consolidated by CDR3 protein sequence, retaining the most common genes and DNA. The V and J calls were not made by the authors but by TCRdb's processing. Within this sample are roughly 200,000 distinct CDR3 sequences, with 16% of them counted one time only. About 2% of the sample comes from the top ten.

The sequencing input was PBMCs or a T cell subset sorted from them (not recorded which). The V and J genes are TRBV2 and TRBJ2-3; D gene: possibly TRBD2, on 6 matching bases. This clonotype originated in an adult woman who had mild COVID-19 (a few samples of this study predate the infection). The sample titles of this study are shuffled in the database, so cell type and time point are left out; the donor was told from shared clones. The CDR3 is CASSPLASPTDTQYF. The DNA sequence follows: TGTGCCAGCAGCCCCCTAGCGAGCCCCACAGATACGCAGTATTTT.